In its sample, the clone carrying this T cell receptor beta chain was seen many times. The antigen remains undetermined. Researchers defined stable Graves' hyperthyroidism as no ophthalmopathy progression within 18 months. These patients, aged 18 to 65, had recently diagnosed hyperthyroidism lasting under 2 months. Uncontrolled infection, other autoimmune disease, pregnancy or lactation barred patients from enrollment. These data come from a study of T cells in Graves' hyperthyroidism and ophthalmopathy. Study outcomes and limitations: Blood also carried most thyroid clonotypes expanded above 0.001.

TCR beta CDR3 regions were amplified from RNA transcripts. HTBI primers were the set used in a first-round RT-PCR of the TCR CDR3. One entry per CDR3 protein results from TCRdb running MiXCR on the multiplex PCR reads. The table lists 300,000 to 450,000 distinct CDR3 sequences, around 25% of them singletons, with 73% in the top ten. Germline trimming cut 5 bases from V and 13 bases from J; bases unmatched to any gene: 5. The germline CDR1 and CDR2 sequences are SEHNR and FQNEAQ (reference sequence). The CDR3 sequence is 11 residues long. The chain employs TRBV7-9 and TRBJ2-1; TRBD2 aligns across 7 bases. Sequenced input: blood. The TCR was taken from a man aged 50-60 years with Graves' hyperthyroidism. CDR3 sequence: CASSHKREQFF. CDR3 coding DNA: TGTGCCAGCAGCCATAAGCGGGAACAGTTCTTC.